The rows below give T cell receptor beta chains drawn from one sample of a study of tumor-infiltrating lymphocytes in primary liver carcinoma. TCRdb ran MiXCR on the multiplex PCR reads and lists one entry per CDR3 protein. Of tens of thousands of distinct CDR3 sequences listed, over 70% are singletons. Input material: liver tumor tissue from sampling region 3. These TCRs come from a man aged 35 to 55 with primary liver carcinoma and hepatitis B virus infection. CDR3s include the opening cysteine and the closing phenylalanine or tryptophan. Fields, in order: clone size, J gene, D gene, V gene, CDR3 DNA, CDR3 protein. D genes are given only for firm matches. For some rows the clone size is stated as once, few or many, or as a class when expanded; others skip it.

.,TRBJ2-4,.,TRBV11-1,TGTGCCAGCAGCCAGACCCTAACCAAAAACATTCAATACTTC,CASSQTLTKNIQYF
.,TRBJ1-1,.,TRBV29-1,TGCAGCGTTGAATGGGGTTGGGGGGGGGAGTACACTGATGCTTTCTTT,CSVEWGWGGEYTDAFF
.,TRBJ2-7,TRBD1,TRBV6-6,TGTGCCAGCAGTTATCACCGGGACAGTTCCTACGAGAAGTACTTC,CASSYHRDSSYEKYF
.,TRBJ2-3,.,TRBV30,TGTGCCCGGAGTTCCCTACCCCCATTTACGCAGTATTTT,CARSSLPPFTQYF
once,TRBJ2-1,TRBD2,TRBV11-2,TGTGCCAGGAGCTTAGGGACTAATGGGCAGTTCTTC,CARSLGTNGQFF
many,TRBJ2-1,.,TRBV5-6,TGTGCCAGCAGCCTCCCGGGCATAAGCTCCTACAATGAGCAGTTCTTC,CASSLPGISSYNEQFF
.,TRBJ2-7,TRBD2,TRBV6-2/TRBV6-3,TGTGCCAGCAGTTACTCGGCTAGCGGTGGCGGAGAGTACTTT,CASSYSASGGGEYF
.,TRBJ2-1,.,TRBV4-1,TGTGCCACCAGCCAGGCTTCTAGCGCCGAGCAGTTCTTC,CATSQASSAEQFF
.,TRBJ2-1,.,TRBV29-1,TGCAGCGTTGAAGATCCAGGGAGCACCTACAATGAGCAGTTCTTC,CSVEDPGSTYNEQFF
.,TRBJ2-7,.,TRBV10-3,TGTGCCACGTCGACTAACGTGGGCCTGAACGAGCAGTACTTC,CATSTNVGLNEQYF
.,TRBJ2-1,.,TRBV7-2,TGTGCCAGCAGCTTAATCGTTGGTTACAATGAGCAGTTCTTC,CASSLIVGYNEQFF
once,TRBJ1-2,TRBD1,TRBV6-1,TGTGCCAGCAACCGGGACAGGGGGCGTCATGTAGACTATGGCTACACCTTC,CASNRDRGRHVDYGYTF
.,TRBJ1-4,.,TRBV5-1,TGTGCCAGCGCCATGGGGGTTACTGAAAAACTGTTTTTT,CASAMGVTEKLFF
many,TRBJ2-2,.,TRBV5-1,TGCGCCAGCAGCTTGGACCCAGGGCTCGGGGAGCTGTTTTTT,CASSLDPGLGELFF
.,TRBJ2-1,.,TRBV28,TGTGCCAGCAGTCTGAGTCTTTCCTACGATGAGCAGTTCTTC,CASSLSLSYDEQFF
.,TRBJ2-2,TRBD2,TRBV4-1,TGCGCCAGCAGCCAATCAAGCGGGAACAGCGGGGAGCTGTTTTTT,CASSQSSGNSGELFF
.,TRBJ1-3,.,TRBV11-2,TGTGCCAGCAGCTTAGATCTAGACTACTCTGGAAACACCATATATTTT,CASSLDLDYSGNTIYF
.,TRBJ2-3,.,TRBV7-3,TGTGCCAGCAGCTTAAGTAGGATAGATACGCAGTATTTT,CASSLSRIDTQYF
.,TRBJ1-1,.,TRBV14,TGTGCCAGCAGCCGACTAAGGGGCACTGAACCTTTCTTT,CASSRLRGTEPFF
medium-sized,TRBJ2-1,TRBD2,TRBV6-5,TGTGCCAGCAGTTATAATCCGCTAGCGGGAGGCAATGAGCAGTTCTTC,CASSYNPLAGGNEQFF
.,TRBJ2-7,.,TRBV11-2,TGTGACAGCAACTTAACCGACGGAGCCCACGAGCGGTACTTC,CDSNLTDGAHERYF
medium-sized,TRBJ2-5,.,TRBV11-1,TGTGCCAGCAGCCCGCCCCCGGAGGTCAGGAAGGACTTCCAAGAGACCCAGTACTTC,CASSPPPEVRKDFQETQYF
many,TRBJ2-3,TRBD2,TRBV12-3/TRBV12-4,TGTGCCAGCACCCAGGTAGCGGGCGCCACAGATACGCAGTATTTT,CASTQVAGATDTQYF
.,TRBJ2-1,TRBD1,TRBV29-1,TGCGGCGCCGTTTCCGGGACAGGCAACAATGAGCAGCTCTTC,CGAVSGTGNNEQLF
.,TRBJ2-1,TRBD2,TRBV6-5,TGTGCCGGCAGTTACGGACTAGCGGATTCCTCACGGCAGTTCTTC,CAGSYGLADSSRQFF
medium-sized,TRBJ2-7,TRBD2,TRBV4-2,TGTGCCACTACTGGACTAGCGGGAGTTTATAAGTCCTACGAGCAGTACTTC,CATTGLAGVYKSYEQYF
.,TRBJ2-5,.,TRBV12-3/TRBV12-4,TGTGCCAGCAGCTCAGCATGGAGGGGTCAAGAGACCCAGTATTTC,CASSSAWRGQETQYF
.,TRBJ2-1,.,TRBV5-6,TGTGCCAGCAGCCTGTTAACGGTGTCAGAGAATGAGCAGTTCTTC,CASSLLTVSENEQFF
many,TRBJ2-7,.,TRBV10-3,TGTGCCATCAGTGAGTCCGTAGCCTCCTACGAGCAGTACTTC,CAISESVASYEQYF
.,TRBJ2-5,TRBD2,TRBV12-3/TRBV12-4,TGTGCCAGCGCTAGTAGCGGGGCCCAAGAGACCCAGTACTTC,CASASSGAQETQYF
.,TRBJ2-7,TRBD2,TRBV5-4,TGTGCCAGCAGCCCAGGACTAGTGGTAGCCTACGAGCAGTACTTC,CASSPGLVVAYEQYF
.,TRBJ2-1,.,TRBV7-9,TGTGCCAGCAGCTTGTTACTATACACGAAGTACAATGGGCAGTTCTTC,CASSLLLYTKYNGQFF
.,TRBJ2-3,.,TRBV5-1,TGCGCCAGCAACTTGGGGGATAGCTCCGGGAATACGCTGTATTTT,CASNLGDSSGNTLYF
.,TRBJ2-1,TRBD2,TRBV7-3,TGTGCCAGCGGCCACCTCCTAGCGGGAGTAAACAATGAGCAGTTCTTC,CASGHLLAGVNNEQFF
.,TRBJ2-5,TRBD2,TRBV29-1,TGCAGCGTGCGGGGGGGAGGAGAGACCCAGTACTTC,CSVRGGGETQYF
many,TRBJ2-3,TRBD2,TRBV6-5,TGTGCCAGCAGTTCCGGGACTAGCGGCCGAGATACGCAGTATTTT,CASSSGTSGRDTQYF
few,TRBJ2-1,.,TRBV20-1,TGCAGTGTCCCGAACCAAGCCAAGGAGCAGTTCTTC,CSVPNQAKEQFF
.,TRBJ2-3,.,TRBV4-2,TGTGCCAGCAGCCAAGACTCGGGAGATACGCTGTATTTT,CASSQDSGDTLYF
once,TRBJ2-7,.,TRBV29-1,TGCAGCGTTGAAGAAAGTGGCACCTACGAACAGTACTTC,CSVEESGTYEQYF
few,TRBJ1-5,.,TRBV16,TGTGCCAGCAGCTCCGGCAGCTCTAGCAATCAGCCCCAGCATTTT,CASSSGSSSNQPQHF
medium-sized,TRBJ1-2,.,TRBV29-1,TGCAGCGTTGCCCAGACAGTAGATGGCTACACCTTC,CSVAQTVDGYTF
.,TRBJ2-4,.,TRBV4-2,TGTGCCAGCAGCCAAGAGGGCGCAGGGAAGGGGATCGGAAACAATCAGTACTTC,CASSQEGAGKGIGNNQYF
.,TRBJ2-3,.,TRBV24-1,TGTGCCACCAGTGACTTTAGCGGACTCACAAATACGCAGTATTTT,CATSDFSGLTNTQYF
many,TRBJ2-6,TRBD1,TRBV6-1,TGTGCCAGCACCAGGGTTGACAGGGGGTTTCGAGCTGGGGCCAACGTCCTGACTTTC,CASTRVDRGFRAGANVLTF
.,TRBJ2-3,TRBD2,TRBV10-1,TGCGCCGGCAGTGAGTCCGCCGCGGGGGACGAGATGCAGTACTTT,CAGSESAAGDEMQYF
many,TRBJ1-2,.,TRBV6-4,TGTGCCAGCAGTGGGACAGGCTACACCTTC,CASSGTGYTF
few,TRBJ1-1,.,TRBV6-1,TGTGCCAGCAGTGCCGGACGGGGAGGGGACACTGAAGCTTTCTTC,CASSAGRGGDTEAFF
.,TRBJ2-3,.,TRBV29-1,.,CSVEEVASGSADTLYF
many,TRBJ2-1,.,TRBV28,TGTGCCAGCAGTAAGGTGAATGAGCAGTTCTTC,CASSKVNEQFF
.,TRBJ2-2,TRBD2,TRBV11-2,TGTCCCAGCAGCCCTTGGACTAGCGGCGACACCGGGGAGCTGTTTTTT,CPSSPWTSGDTGELFF
.,TRBJ2-7,.,TRBV7-2,TGTGCCAGCAGCTTAGGGCGGGACCGAGACTCCTACGAGCAGTACTTC,CASSLGRDRDSYEQYF
.,TRBJ2-3,TRBD2,TRBV7-8,TGTGCCAGCAGCTTAGCCCGAGCGGGAGGGCCATATGATACGCAGTATTTT,CASSLARAGGPYDTQYF
.,TRBJ2-7,.,TRBV5-6,TGTGCCAGCACCCGGACGGGTCAACCCTGCGAGCAACACTTC,CASTRTGQPCEQHF
.,TRBJ1-4,.,TRBV13,TGTGCCAGCAAGGGGTCTACGGCGGGAAAACTGTTTTTT,CASKGSTAGKLFF
once,TRBJ1-6,.,TRBV13,TGTGCCAGCAGCTTATATGGGGGCTATAGTTCACCCCTCCACTTC,CASSLYGGYSSPLHF
.,TRBJ2-7,TRBD1,TRBV18,TGTGCCAGCTCACCACCGAAGGGACAGGGCTACGGGCAGTACTTC,CASSPPKGQGYGQYF
.,TRBJ1-2,.,TRBV14,TGTGCCAGCAGCCAAGTCGGGGGTGACTATAGCTACGCCTTC,CASSQVGGDYSYAF
many,TRBJ1-6,.,TRBV6-6,TGTGCCAGCAGCCGGGACGGCCCATGGTCACCCCTCCACTTT,CASSRDGPWSPLHF
.,TRBJ2-1,.,TRBV11-2,TGTGCCAGCAACCCTACTGGGAGCTCCTACGTTGAGCAGTTCTTC,CASNPTGSSYVEQFF